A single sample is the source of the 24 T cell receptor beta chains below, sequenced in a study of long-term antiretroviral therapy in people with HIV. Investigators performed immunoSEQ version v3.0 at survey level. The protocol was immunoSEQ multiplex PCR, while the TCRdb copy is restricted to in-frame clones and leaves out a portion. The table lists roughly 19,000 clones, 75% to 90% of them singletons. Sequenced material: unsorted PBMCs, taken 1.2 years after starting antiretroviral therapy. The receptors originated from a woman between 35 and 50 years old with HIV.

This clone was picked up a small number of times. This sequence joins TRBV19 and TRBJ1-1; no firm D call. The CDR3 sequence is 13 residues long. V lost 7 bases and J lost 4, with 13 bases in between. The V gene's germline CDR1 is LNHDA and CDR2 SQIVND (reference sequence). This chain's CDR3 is CASKWEGITEAFF. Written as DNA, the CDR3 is TGTGCCAGTAAGTGGGAAGGGATCACTGAAGCTTTCTTT.

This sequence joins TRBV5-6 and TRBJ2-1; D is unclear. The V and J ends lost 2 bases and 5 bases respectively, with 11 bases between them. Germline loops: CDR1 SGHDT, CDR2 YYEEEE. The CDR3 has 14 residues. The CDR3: CASSFGVGDNEQFF. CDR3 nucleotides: TGTGCCAGCAGCTTTGGGGTTGGGGACAATGAGCAGTTCTTC.

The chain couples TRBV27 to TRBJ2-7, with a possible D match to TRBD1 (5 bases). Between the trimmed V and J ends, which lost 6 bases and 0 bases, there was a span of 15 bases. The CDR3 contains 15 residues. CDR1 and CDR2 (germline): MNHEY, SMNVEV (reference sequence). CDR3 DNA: TGTGCCAGCAGCCTTTCAGGGTGGGCCTCCTACGAGCAGTACTTC. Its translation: CASSLSGWASYEQYF.

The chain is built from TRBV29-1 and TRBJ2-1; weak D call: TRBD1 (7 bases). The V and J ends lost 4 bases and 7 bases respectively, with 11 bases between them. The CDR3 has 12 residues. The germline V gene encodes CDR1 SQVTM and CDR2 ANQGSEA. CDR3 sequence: CSVGGTENEQFF. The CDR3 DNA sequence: TGCAGCGTTGGCGGGACAGAGAATGAGCAGTTCTTC.

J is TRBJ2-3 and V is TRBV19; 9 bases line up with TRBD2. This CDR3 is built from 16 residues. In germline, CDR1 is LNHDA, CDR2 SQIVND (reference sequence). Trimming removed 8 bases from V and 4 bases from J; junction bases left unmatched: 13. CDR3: CASRRTSELYSDTQYF. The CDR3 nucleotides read TGTGCCAGTCGTAGGACTAGCGAACTTTACTCAGATACGCAGTATTTT. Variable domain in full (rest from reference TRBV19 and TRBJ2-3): DGGITQSPKYLFRKEGQNVTLSCEQNLNHDAMYWYRQDPGQGLRLIYYSQIVNDFQKGDIAEGYSVSREKKESFPLTVTSAQKNPTAFYLCASRRTSELYSDTQYFGPGTRLTVL.

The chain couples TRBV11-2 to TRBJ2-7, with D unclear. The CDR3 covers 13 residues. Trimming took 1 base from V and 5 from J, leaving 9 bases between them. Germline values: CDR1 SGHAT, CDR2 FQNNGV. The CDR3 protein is CASSLGPGDEQYF. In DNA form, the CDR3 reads TGTGCCAGCAGCTTAGGCCCGGGTGACGAGCAGTACTTC.

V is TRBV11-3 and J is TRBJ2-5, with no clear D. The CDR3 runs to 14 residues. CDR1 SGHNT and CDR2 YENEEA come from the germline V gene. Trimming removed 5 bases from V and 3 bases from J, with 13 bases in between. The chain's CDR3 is CASSLDGVKETQYF. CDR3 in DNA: TGTGCCAGCAGCCTCGACGGTGTGAAAGAGACCCAGTACTTC.

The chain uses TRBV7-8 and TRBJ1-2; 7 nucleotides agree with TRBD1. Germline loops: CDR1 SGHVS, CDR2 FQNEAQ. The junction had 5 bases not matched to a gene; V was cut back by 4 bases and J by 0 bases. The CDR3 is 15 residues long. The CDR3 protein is CASSSDRDPNYGYTF. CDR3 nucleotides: TGTGCCAGCAGCTCCGACAGGGATCCTAACTATGGCTACACCTTC.

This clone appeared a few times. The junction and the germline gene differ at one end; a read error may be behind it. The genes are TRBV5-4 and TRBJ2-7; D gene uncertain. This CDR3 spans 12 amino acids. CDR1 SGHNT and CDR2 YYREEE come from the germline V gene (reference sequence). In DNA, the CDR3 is TGTGCCAGCAGCTTGGATGCGACTCTATCCTTCTTC. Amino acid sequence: CASSLDATLSFF.

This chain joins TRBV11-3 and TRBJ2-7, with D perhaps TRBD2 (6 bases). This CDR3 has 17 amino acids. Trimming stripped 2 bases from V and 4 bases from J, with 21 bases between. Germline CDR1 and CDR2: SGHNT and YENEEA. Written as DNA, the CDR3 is TGTGCCAGCAGCTTAAATGCTCCACGGGAGTATCGGTACGAGCAGTACTTC. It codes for CASSLNAPREYRYEQYF.

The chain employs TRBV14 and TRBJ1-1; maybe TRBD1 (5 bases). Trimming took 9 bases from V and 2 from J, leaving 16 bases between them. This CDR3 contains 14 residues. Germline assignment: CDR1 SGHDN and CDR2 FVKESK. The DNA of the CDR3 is TGTGCCAGTACCTCCGGGACTGCTAACACTGAAGCTTTCTTT. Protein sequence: CASTSGTANTEAFF.

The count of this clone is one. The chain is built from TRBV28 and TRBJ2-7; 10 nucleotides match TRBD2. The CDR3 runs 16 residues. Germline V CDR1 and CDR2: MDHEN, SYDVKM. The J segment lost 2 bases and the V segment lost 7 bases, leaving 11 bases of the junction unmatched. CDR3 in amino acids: CASTSDSGRLAYEQYF. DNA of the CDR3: TGTGCCAGCACCTCAGATAGCGGGAGGCTGGCCTACGAGCAGTACTTC.

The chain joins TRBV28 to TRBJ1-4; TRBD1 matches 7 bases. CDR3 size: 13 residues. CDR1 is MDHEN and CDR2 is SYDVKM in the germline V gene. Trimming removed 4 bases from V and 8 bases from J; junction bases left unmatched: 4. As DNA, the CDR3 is TGTGCCAGCAGTTCAGGACAGGCCGAAAAACTGTTTTTT. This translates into CASSSGQAEKLFF.

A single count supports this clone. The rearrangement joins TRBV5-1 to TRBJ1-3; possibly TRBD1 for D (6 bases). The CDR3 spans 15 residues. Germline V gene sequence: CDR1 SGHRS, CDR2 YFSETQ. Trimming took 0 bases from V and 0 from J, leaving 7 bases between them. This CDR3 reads CASSLGTASGNTIYF. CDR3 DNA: TGCGCCAGCAGCTTGGGGACAGCCTCTGGAAACACCATATATTTT.

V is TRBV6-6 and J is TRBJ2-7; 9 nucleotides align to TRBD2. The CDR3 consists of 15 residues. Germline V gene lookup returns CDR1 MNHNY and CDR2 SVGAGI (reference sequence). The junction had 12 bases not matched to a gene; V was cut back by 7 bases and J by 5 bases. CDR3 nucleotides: TGTGCCAGCAAGAGAAGATCGACTAGCGGCCACGAGCAGTACTTC. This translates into CASKRRSTSGHEQYF.

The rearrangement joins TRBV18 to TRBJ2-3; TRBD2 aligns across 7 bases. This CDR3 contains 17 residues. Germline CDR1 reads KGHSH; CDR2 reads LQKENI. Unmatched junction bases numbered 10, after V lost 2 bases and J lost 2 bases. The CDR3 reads CASSPALASGHTDTQYF. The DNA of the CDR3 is TGTGCCAGCTCACCAGCATTGGCTAGCGGACACACAGATACGCAGTATTTT.

The CDR3 reads CASSYGVWDEQYF. CDR3 bases: TGTGCCAGCAGTTACGGGGTTTGGGACGAGCAGTACTTC. The chain links TRBV6-6 to TRBJ2-7; no reliable D call. Germline CDR1 reads MNHNY; CDR2 reads SVGAGI (reference sequence). The CDR3 consists of 13 residues. V shed 2 bases and J shed 5 bases, with 10 bases lying between them.

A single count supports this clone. CDR3 DNA sequence: TGTGCCGACCGGACAGGGGTGTCTGGGGCCAACGTCCTGACTTTC. This sequence encodes CADRTGVSGANVLTF. The chain combines TRBV21-1 with TRBJ2-6; TRBD1, as called in the table, went unchecked against the DNA. TRBV21-1 is shown as a pseudogene. The CDR3 contains 15 residues.

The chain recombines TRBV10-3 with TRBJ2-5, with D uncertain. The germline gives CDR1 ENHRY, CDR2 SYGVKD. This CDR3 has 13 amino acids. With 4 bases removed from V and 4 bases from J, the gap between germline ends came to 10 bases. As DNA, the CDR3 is TGTGCCATCAGTGTAGGGTTGGGAGAGACCCAGTACTTC. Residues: CAISVGLGETQYF.

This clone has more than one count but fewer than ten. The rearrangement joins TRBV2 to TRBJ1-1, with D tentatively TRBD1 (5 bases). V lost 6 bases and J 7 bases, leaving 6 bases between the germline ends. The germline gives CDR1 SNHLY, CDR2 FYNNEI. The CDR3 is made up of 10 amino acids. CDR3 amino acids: CASRGVEAFF. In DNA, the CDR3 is TGTGCCAGCAGGGGGGTTGAAGCTTTCTTT.

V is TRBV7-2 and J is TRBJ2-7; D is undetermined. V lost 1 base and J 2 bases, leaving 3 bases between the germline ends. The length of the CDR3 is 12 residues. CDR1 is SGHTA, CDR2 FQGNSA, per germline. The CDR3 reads CASSLGTYEQYF. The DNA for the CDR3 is TGTGCCAGCAGCTTAGGTACCTACGAGCAGTACTTC.

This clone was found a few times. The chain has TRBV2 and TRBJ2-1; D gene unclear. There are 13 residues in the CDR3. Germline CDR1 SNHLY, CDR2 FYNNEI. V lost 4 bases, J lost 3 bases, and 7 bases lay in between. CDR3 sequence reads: CASSVEVYNEQFF. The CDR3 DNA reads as TGTGCCAGCAGTGTAGAAGTCTACAATGAGCAGTTCTTC.

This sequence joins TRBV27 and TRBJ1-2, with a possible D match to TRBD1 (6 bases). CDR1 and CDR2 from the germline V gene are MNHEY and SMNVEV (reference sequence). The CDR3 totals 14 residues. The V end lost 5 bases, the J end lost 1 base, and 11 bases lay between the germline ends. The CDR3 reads CASSPTGDNYGYTF. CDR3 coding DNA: TGTGCCAGCAGTCCGACAGGCGATAACTATGGCTACACCTTC.

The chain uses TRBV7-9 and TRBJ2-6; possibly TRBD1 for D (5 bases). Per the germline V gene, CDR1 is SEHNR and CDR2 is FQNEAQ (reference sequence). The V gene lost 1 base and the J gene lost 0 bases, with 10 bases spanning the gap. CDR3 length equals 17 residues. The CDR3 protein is CASSLGRANSGANVLTF. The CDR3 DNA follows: TGTGCCAGCAGCTTAGGCAGGGCAAACTCTGGGGCCAACGTCCTGACTTTC. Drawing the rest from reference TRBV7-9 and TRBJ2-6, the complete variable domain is DTGVSQNPRHKITKRGQNVTFRCDPISEHNRLYWYRQTLGQGPEFLTYFQNEAQLEKSRLLSDRFSAERPKGSFSTLEIQRTEQGDSAMYLCASSLGRANSGANVLTFGAGSRLTVL.